This TCR beta chain was recorded in a study of regulatory dendritic cells for organ transplantation. Study summary: On day 6, the dendritic cells were exposed to LPS. Study conclusions and caveats: Regulatory dendritic cells appeared to expand memory CD8+ clones less than mature ones.

The length of the CDR3 is 13 residues. With 6 bases clipped from V and 5 bases from J, the junction kept 7 bases outside the gene matches. CDR1 GTSNPN and CDR2 SVGIG come from the germline V gene (reference sequence). The table came from immunoSEQ multiplex PCR; TCRdb's copy has only in-frame clones and leaves some out. The sample contains approximately 22,000 clones, 85% of which appear only once. Sorted subsets were CFSE-labeled and cultured approximately 5 days with allogeneic dendritic cells. Details on this clone: Its antigen is unidentified.

The sample was naive CD4+ T cells from blood cultured with dendritic cells. The sample's subset: CD45RA+ naive T cells. The rearrangement uses TRBV30 and TRBJ2-3; TRBD2 matches at 8 bases. The source of this sequence is a human donor in good health. CDR3 amino acids: CACLSLAGDTQYF. The CDR3 DNA reads as TGTGCCTGCTTGTCGCTAGCGGGAGATACGCAGTATTTT.